This T cell receptor (beta chain) was captured in a study of blood T cell repertoires in COVID-19. Study background: The United States, Italy and Spain provided the acute and convalescent COVID-19 samples. PBMCs, B-cell-depleted T cells, or T cells were the source of the cDNA or gDNA that made up the material.

Authors' analysis steps: Using reference gene primer amplification, nucleated cell counts were estimated. Clones were sequenced by immunoSEQ multiplex PCR, and TCRdb holds only the in-frame ones, with some missing. Clonal size and the V and J genes are those of that table, whereas D and trimming came from the DNA. The sample has around 230,000 clones, more than 65% seen once; the top ten hold approximately 8.7%. Trimming removed 4 bases at V and 5 bases at J, with 17 bases between. Germline V CDR1 and CDR2: LGHNA, YNFKEQ. This CDR3 has 16 residues. The sample holds a few counts of this clone. This chain uses TRBV4-2 with TRBJ2-2; weak D call: TRBD1 (5 bases). This sequence was found in a woman aged 80 or over with acute or convalescent COVID-19. Sample: peripheral blood. The DNA for the CDR3 is TGTGCCAGCAGCCTGTATGGTAGGGGTAGTACCGGGGAGCTGTTTTTT. This sequence encodes CASSLYGRGSTGELFF.